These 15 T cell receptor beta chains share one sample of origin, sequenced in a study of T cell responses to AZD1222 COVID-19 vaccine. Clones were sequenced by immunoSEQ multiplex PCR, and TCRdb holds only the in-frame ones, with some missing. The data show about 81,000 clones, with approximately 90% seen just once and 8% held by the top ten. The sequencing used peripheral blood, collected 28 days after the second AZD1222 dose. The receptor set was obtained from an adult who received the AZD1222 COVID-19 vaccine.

The CDR3 here is CASSPPGGQPQHF. The CDR3 nucleotides read TGTGCCAGCTCACCACCGGGGGGTCAGCCCCAGCATTTT. The rearrangement joins TRBV18 to TRBJ1-5, with TRBD1 as a possible D gene (5 bases). The germline V gene has CDR1 KGHSH and CDR2 LQKENI. V lost 0 bases and J 6 bases, leaving 6 bases between the germline ends. The CDR3 sequence is 13 residues long.

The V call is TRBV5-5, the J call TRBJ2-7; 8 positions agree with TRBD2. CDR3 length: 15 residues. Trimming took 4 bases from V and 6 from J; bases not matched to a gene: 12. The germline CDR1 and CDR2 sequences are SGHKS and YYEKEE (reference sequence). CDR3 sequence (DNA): TGTGCCAGCAGCCCCCAAGCGGGAGAGAAGGTCGAGCAGTACTTC. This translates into CASSPQAGEKVEQYF.

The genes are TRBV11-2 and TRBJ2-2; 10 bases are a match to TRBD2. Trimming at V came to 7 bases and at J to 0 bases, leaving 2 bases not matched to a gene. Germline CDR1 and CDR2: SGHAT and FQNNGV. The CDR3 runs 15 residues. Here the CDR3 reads CASTTSGTNTGELFF. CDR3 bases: TGTGCCAGCACCACTAGCGGGACGAACACCGGGGAGCTGTTTTTT.

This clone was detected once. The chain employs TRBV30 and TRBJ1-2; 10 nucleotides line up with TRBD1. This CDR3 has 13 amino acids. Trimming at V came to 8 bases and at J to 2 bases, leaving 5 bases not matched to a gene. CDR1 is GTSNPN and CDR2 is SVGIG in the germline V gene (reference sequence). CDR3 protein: CATPGQGNYGYTF. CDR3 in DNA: TGTGCCACCCCGGGACAGGGGAACTATGGCTACACCTTC. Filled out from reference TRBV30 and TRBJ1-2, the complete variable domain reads SQTIHQWPATLVQPVGSPLSLECTVEGTSNPNLYWYRQAAGRGLQLLFYSVGIGQISSEVPQNLSASRPQDRQFILSSKKLLLSDSGFYLCATPGQGNYGYTFGSGTRLTVV.

Here the CDR3 reads CASSFGQGYWNEQFF. The CDR3 DNA reads as TGTGCCAGCAGCTTTGGGCAGGGTTATTGGAATGAGCAGTTCTTC. The V gene is TRBV5-8, the J gene TRBJ2-1; D might be TRBD1 (5 bases). The germline V gene has CDR1 SGHTS and CDR2 YDEGEE. CDR3 size: 15 residues. V lost 2 bases and J 7 bases, leaving 16 bases between the germline ends.

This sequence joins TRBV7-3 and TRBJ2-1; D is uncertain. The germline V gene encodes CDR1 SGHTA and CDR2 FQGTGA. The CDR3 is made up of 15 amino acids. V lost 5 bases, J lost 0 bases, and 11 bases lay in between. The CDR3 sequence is CASSQSSSSYNEQFF. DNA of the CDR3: TGTGCCAGCAGCCAATCGTCAAGCTCCTACAATGAGCAGTTCTTC.

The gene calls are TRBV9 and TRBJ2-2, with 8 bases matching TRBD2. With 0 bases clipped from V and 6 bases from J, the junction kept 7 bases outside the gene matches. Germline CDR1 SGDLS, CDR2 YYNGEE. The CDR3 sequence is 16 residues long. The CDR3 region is CASSVGGSGIPGELFF. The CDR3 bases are TGTGCCAGCAGCGTAGGGGGTAGCGGGATCCCCGGGGAGCTGTTTTTT.

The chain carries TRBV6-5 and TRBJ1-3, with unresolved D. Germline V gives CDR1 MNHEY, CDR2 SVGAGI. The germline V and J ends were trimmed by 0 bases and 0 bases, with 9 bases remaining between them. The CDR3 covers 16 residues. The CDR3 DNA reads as TGTGCCAGCAGTTACTCCCGACCGAGCTCTGGAAACACCATATATTTT. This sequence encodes CASSYSRPSSGNTIYF.

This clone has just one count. The CDR3 region has the DNA TGTGCCAGCACCGGACGGGGAATCTCCTACGAGCAGTACTTC. This gives the protein CASTGRGISYEQYF. The J gene is TRBJ2-7, the V gene TRBV7-9, with D maybe TRBD2 (5 bases). Germline lookup yields CDR1 SEHNR and CDR2 FQNEAQ (reference sequence). Deletions cut 7 bases from V and 0 bases from J, with 13 bases between. There are 14 residues in the CDR3.

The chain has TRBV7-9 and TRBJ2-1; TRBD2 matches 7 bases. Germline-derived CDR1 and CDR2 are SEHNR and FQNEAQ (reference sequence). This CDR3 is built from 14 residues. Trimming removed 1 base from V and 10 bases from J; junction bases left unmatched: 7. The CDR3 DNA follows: TGTGCCAGCAGCTTAGGCTTTCGAGCGGGAGAGCAGTTCTTC. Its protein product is CASSLGFRAGEQFF.

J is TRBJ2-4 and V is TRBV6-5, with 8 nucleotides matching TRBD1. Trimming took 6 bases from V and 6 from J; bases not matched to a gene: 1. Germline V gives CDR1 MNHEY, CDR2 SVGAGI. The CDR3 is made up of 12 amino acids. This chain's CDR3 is CASRTGANIQYF. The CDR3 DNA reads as TGTGCCAGCAGGACAGGGGCAAACATTCAGTACTTC.

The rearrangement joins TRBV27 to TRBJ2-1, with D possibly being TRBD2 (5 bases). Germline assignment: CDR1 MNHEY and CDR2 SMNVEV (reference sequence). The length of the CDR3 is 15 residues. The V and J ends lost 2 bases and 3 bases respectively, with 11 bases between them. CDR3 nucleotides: TGTGCCAGCAGTTTAAGAGGGCTTTTCTACAATGAGCAGTTCTTC. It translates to CASSLRGLFYNEQFF.

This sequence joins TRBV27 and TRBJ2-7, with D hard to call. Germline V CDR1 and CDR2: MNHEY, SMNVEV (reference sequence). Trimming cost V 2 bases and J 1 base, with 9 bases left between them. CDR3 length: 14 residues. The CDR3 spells CASSLLSGSYEQYF. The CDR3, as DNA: TGTGCCAGCAGTTTACTTAGTGGGTCCTACGAGCAGTACTTC.

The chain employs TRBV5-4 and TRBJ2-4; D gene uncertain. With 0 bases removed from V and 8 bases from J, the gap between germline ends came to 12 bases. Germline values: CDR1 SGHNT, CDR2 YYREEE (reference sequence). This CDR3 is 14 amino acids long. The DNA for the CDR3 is TGTGCCAGCAGCTTGGCCCGGTCAGCACACATTCAGTACTTC. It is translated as CASSLARSAHIQYF.

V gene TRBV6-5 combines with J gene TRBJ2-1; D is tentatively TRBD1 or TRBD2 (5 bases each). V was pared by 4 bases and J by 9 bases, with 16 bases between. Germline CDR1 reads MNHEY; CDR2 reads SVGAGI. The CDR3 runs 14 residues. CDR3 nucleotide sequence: TGTGCCAGCAGTTTGGACTGGGGGTCGGGTGAGCAGTTCTTC. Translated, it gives CASSLDWGSGEQFF.